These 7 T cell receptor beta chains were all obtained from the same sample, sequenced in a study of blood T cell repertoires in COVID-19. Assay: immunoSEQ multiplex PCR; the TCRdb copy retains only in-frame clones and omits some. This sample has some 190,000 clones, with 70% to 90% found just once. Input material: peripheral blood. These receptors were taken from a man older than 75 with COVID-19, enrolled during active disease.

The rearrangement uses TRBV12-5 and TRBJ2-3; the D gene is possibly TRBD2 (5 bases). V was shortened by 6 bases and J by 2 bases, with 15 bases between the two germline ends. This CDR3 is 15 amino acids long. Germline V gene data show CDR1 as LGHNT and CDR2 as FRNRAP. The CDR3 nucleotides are TGTGCTAGTGGAGCCGGGATCCAACACACAGATACGCAGTATTTT. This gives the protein CASGAGIQHTDTQYF.

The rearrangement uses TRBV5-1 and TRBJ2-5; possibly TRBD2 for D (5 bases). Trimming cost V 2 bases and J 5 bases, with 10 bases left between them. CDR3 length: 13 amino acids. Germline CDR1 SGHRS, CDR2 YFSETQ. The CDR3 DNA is TGCGCCAGCAGCTTCGGTCGGAGGGAGACCCAGTACTTC. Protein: CASSFGRRETQYF.

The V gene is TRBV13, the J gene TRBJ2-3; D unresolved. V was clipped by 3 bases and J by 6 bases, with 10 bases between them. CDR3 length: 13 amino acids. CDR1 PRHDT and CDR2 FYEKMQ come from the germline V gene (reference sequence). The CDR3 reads CASSFFSTDTQYF. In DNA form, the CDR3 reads TGTGCCAGCAGCTTCTTCTCTACGGATACGCAGTATTTT.

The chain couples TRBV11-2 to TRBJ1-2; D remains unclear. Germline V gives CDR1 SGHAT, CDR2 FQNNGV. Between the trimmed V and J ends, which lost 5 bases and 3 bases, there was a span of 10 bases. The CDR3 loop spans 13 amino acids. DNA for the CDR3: TGTGCCAGCAGCCCCGGTACAGACTATGGCTACACCTTC. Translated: CASSPGTDYGYTF.

The CDR3 DNA follows: TGTGCCAGCAGTTACGGGCAGGGATACAATGAGCAGTTCTTC. It encodes CASSYGQGYNEQFF. The genes are TRBV6-5 and TRBJ2-1; the D gene is possibly TRBD1 (5 bases). Germline V gives CDR1 MNHEY, CDR2 SVGAGI. Trimming cost V 2 bases and J 4 bases, with 9 bases left between them. CDR3 length: 14 residues.

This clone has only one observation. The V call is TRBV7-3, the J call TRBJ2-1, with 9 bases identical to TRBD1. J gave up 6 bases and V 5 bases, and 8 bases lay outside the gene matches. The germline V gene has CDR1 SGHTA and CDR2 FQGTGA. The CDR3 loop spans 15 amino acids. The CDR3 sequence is CASSPRDRAVNEQFF. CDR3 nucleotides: TGTGCCAGCAGCCCTCGGGACAGGGCGGTCAATGAGCAGTTCTTC.

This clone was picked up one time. CDR3 loop: CASSQGRGRSTEAFF. CDR3 nucleotides: TGCGCCAGCAGCCAGGGTAGGGGGCGGAGCACTGAAGCTTTCTTT. This chain uses TRBV4-3 with TRBJ1-1, with TRBD1 matching over 7 bases. The germline V gene has CDR1 LGHNA and CDR2 YSLEER. CDR3 length: 15 amino acids. V lost 3 bases and J lost 4; bases outside the gene matches: 8.